The sequence of this TCR beta chain was determined in a study of metastatic and nonmetastatic thyroid tumors. Per germline, CDR1 LGHNA and CDR2 YNFKEQ. The CDR3 totals 15 residues. Trimming took 0 bases from V and 4 from J, leaving 10 bases between them. Source study methods: Construction of a distant-metastasis classifier for papillary thyroid cancer relied on CDR3 differences across clinicopathological groups. From the PCR reads, TCRdb re-called clones with MiXCR. TCRdb's processing, not the authors' own work, is the source of the V and J calls. The sample records some 6,900 clones, around 30% being singletons. All patients were treatment-naive before thyroid surgery.

This chain links TRBV4-2 with TRBJ1-5; D is possibly TRBD1 (5 bases). Sequenced sample: tumor tissue. The clonotype comes from a female donor with papillary thyroid cancer or a benign thyroid nodule (not recorded which). Some clones in this sample may be carry-over from other donors' samples. The CDR3 protein is CASSQDEGPNQPQHF. Written as DNA, the CDR3 is TGTGCCAGCAGCCAAGACGAGGGGCCTAATCAGCCCCAGCATTTT.